The 21 T cell receptor beta chains presented below share a single source sample, sequenced in a study of blood T cell repertoires in COVID-19. TCRdb's copy holds only in-frame clones and misses some; the assay was immunoSEQ multiplex PCR. Of a few hundred thousand clones in the sample, 84% were seen once. The specimen was peripheral blood. The source is a man aged 25-45 years with active or convalescent COVID-19.

Written as DNA, the CDR3 is TGCAGCATAGGACAGAGTCCCGACAATGAGCAGTTCTTC. Translation gives CSIGQSPDNEQFF. The chain links TRBV29-1 to TRBJ2-1, with TRBD1 as a possible D gene (6 bases). The germline CDR1 and CDR2 sequences are SQVTM and ANQGSEA. V was trimmed by 8 bases and J by 5 bases, leaving 16 bases between them. This CDR3 comprises 13 residues.

The chain combines TRBV6-5 with TRBJ1-6; 8 bases agree with TRBD1. Germline V lookup: CDR1 MNHEY, CDR2 SVGAGI. The CDR3 totals 14 residues. V dropped 6 bases and J dropped 6; count of bases not matched to a gene: 4. The CDR3 DNA is TGTGCCAGCAGACTAGGACAGGGTAATTCACCCCTCCACTTT. This codes for CASRLGQGNSPLHF.

V gene TRBV29-1 combines with J gene TRBJ1-5; 7 nucleotides agree with TRBD1. The trim removed 6 bases at V and 7 bases at J, leaving 9 bases unmatched. The CDR3 spans 13 residues. CDR1 is SQVTM and CDR2 is ANQGSEA in the germline V gene. CDR3 coding DNA: TGCAGCGTACCAAAACAGGGGAACCAGCCCCAGCATTTT. Translating gives CSVPKQGNQPQHF.

This rearrangement joins TRBV7-9 to TRBJ1-2, with TRBD1 matching over 8 bases. Germline lookup yields CDR1 SEHNR and CDR2 FQNEAQ (reference sequence). CDR3 length: 13 residues. The V gene end was trimmed by 3 bases and the J gene end by 8 bases; junction bases not matched to a gene: 5. The CDR3 coding sequence is TGTGCCAGCAGCTTGACAGGGGCGGGGGGCTACACCTTC. Its protein product is CASSLTGAGGYTF.

V and J are TRBV7-2 and TRBJ1-1, with D uncertain. Between the trimmed V and J ends, which lost 1 base and 4 bases, there was a span of 10 bases. The germline gives CDR1 SGHTA, CDR2 FQGNSA. The CDR3 totals 14 residues. The CDR3 nucleotides read TGTGCCAGCAGCTTAGGGGTTGCGGGCACTGAAGCTTTCTTT. Translated: CASSLGVAGTEAFF.

V gene TRBV28 combines with J gene TRBJ1-2, with 9 bases matching TRBD1. Germline-derived CDR1 and CDR2 are MDHEN and SYDVKM. V dropped 8 bases and J dropped 9; count of bases not matched to a gene: 13. This CDR3 spans 14 amino acids. Written as DNA, the CDR3 is TGTGCCAGCGCCACTTCCGGGACAGGGACGAGCTACACCTTC. This sequence encodes CASATSGTGTSYTF.

The CDR3 DNA sequence: TGTGCCACAACGACACAGGAGTATAATTCACCCCTCCACTTT. It translates to CATTTQEYNSPLHF. The chain joins TRBV6-5 to TRBJ1-6, with a possible D match to TRBD1 (5 bases). CDR1 and CDR2 from the germline V gene are MNHEY and SVGAGI. V was cut by 10 bases and J by 4 bases, with 14 bases left in between. This CDR3 comprises 14 residues.

The rearrangement links TRBV2 to TRBJ2-5; 9 bases match TRBD2. From germline, CDR1 is SNHLY and CDR2 FYNNEI. This CDR3 has 16 residues. V lost 4 bases and J lost 2; bases outside the gene matches: 8. CDR3 in amino acids: CASSALLAGKQETQYF. DNA of the CDR3: TGTGCCAGCAGTGCCCTGCTAGCGGGGAAACAAGAGACCCAGTACTTC.

The V and J genes are TRBV4-1 and TRBJ2-1, with TRBD2 as a possible D gene (6 bases). Germline CDR1 is MGHRA and CDR2 is YSYEKL. The CDR3 sequence is 12 residues long. Trimming shortened V by 2 bases and J by 9 bases, and 8 bases separated the two germline ends. The CDR3 bases are TGCGCCAGCAGCCAACGCGGGATTGAGCAGTTCTTC. Protein: CASSQRGIEQFF.

The V gene is TRBV7-8, the J gene TRBJ2-1; 7 bases are a match to TRBD2. The CDR3 length is 12 residues. Trimming removed 6 bases from V and 6 bases from J; junction bases left unmatched: 2. Germline values: CDR1 SGHVS, CDR2 FQNEAQ. For the CDR3, the DNA is TGTGCCAGCAGGGGGGGGTTCAATGAGCAGTTCTTC. Amino acids: CASRGGFNEQFF. Filled out from reference TRBV7-8 and TRBJ2-1, the complete variable domain reads GAGVSQSPRYKVAKRGQDVALRCDPISGHVSLFWYQQALGQGPEFLTYFQNEAQLDKSGLPSDRFFAERPEGSVSTLKIQRTQQEDSAVYLCASRGGFNEQFFGPGTRLTVL.

In regard to this clone: Germline is not matched at one junction end, which may reflect a read error. The rearrangement uses TRBV9 and TRBJ2-3, with D perhaps TRBD1 (5 bases). This CDR3 is 15 amino acids long. Germline CDR1 and CDR2: SGDLS and YYNGEE. CDR3 in DNA: TGTGCCGGCAGCGTAGGGGCCTTGTTCACAGATACGCAGTATTTT. Protein sequence: CAGSVGALFTDTQYF.

The chain couples TRBV7-9 to TRBJ1-5; 7 positions agree with TRBD1. This CDR3 has 14 residues. Germline trimming cut 5 bases from V and 4 bases from J; bases unmatched to any gene: 5. The germline gives CDR1 SEHNR, CDR2 FQNEAQ (reference sequence). The CDR3: CASSLGTENQPQHF. CDR3 nucleotide sequence: TGTGCCAGCAGCCTCGGGACAGAGAATCAGCCCCAGCATTTT.

The chain couples TRBV6-4 to TRBJ2-3; tentative D call: TRBD2 (5 bases). The CDR3 extends over 16 amino acids. V shed 2 bases and J shed 2 bases, with 14 bases lying between them. CDR1 is MRHNA and CDR2 is SNTAGT in the germline V gene. CDR3 residues: CASSDRFGGLTDTQYF. The CDR3 bases are TGTGCCAGCAGTGACCGTTTTGGCGGACTCACAGATACGCAGTATTTT.

The V call is TRBV27, the J call TRBJ2-3, with TRBD1 identical over 8 bases. In germline, CDR1 is MNHEY, CDR2 SMNVEV (reference sequence). CDR3 length: 14 residues. V was pared by 5 bases and J by 4 bases, with 5 bases of the junction left unmatched. The CDR3 region has the DNA TGTGCCAGCAGTCTCGACAGGGGTGCAGATACGCAGTATTTT. It yields the protein CASSLDRGADTQYF.

The chain has TRBV4-3 and TRBJ2-1; 11 bases line up with TRBD1. Unmatched junction bases numbered 1, after V lost 1 base and J lost 8 bases. The CDR3 is made up of 14 amino acids. Germline V lookup: CDR1 LGHNA, CDR2 YSLEER. As DNA, the CDR3 is TGCGCCAGCAGCCAAGGGACAGGGGGCTATGAGCAGTTCTTC. This gives the protein CASSQGTGGYEQFF.

V usage is TRBV9 and J usage is TRBJ1-3; 9 bases are a match to TRBD1. Germline-derived CDR1 and CDR2 are SGDLS and YYNGEE. CDR3 length equals 17 residues. After removal of 0 bases from V and 6 bases from J, the junction contained 10 bases not matched to a gene. The CDR3 sequence: CASSVAGTGGLENTIYF. As DNA, the CDR3 is TGTGCCAGCAGCGTAGCGGGTACAGGGGGCCTCGAAAACACCATATATTTT.

The chain is built from TRBV4-3 and TRBJ2-5; possibly TRBD2 for D (6 bases). This CDR3 contains 14 residues. V lost 2 bases, J lost 5 bases, and 12 bases lay in between. The germline gives CDR1 LGHNA, CDR2 YSLEER. The CDR3 region has the DNA TGCGCCAGCAGCCAATCCCATGGGGGGGAGACCCAGTACTTC. This encodes CASSQSHGGETQYF.

In its sample, this clone was seen a few times. The chain is built from TRBV4-3 and TRBJ2-2, with 9 bases lining up with TRBD2. The CDR3 totals 15 residues. Trimming took 3 bases from V and 6 from J; bases not matched to a gene: 5. Germline values: CDR1 LGHNA, CDR2 YSLEER. The CDR3 loop reads CASSHLREGPGELFF. DNA of the CDR3: TGCGCCAGCAGCCATTTGCGGGAGGGCCCCGGGGAGCTGTTTTTT.

This clone was counted once. The chain has TRBV30 and TRBJ2-1; 11 bases are shared with TRBD1. CDR1 and CDR2 (germline): GTSNPN, SVGIG (reference sequence). This CDR3 has 14 residues. The V gene end was trimmed by 4 bases and the J gene end by 6 bases; junction bases not matched to a gene: 5. Written as DNA, the CDR3 is TGTGCCTGGAATCCGGGACAGGGGGTCAATGAGCAGTTCTTC. Its protein product is CAWNPGQGVNEQFF. Using reference TRBV30 and TRBJ2-1 for the parts outside the CDR3, the full variable domain is SQTIHQWPATLVQPVGSPLSLECTVEGTSNPNLYWYRQAAGRGLQLLFYSVGIGQISSEVPQNLSASRPQDRQFILSSKKLLLSDSGFYLCAWNPGQGVNEQFFGPGTRLTVL.

The chain carries TRBV5-4 and TRBJ1-1, with a tentative D call TRBD1 (6 bases). There are 13 residues in the CDR3. The V gene's germline CDR1 is SGHNT and CDR2 YYREEE (reference sequence). V was clipped by 5 bases and J by 3 bases, with 11 bases between them. The CDR3 region is CASSRTADTEAFF. CDR3 DNA sequence: TGTGCCAGCAGTCGGACAGCTGACACTGAAGCTTTCTTT.

The CDR3 reads CASSPDRNQPQHF. The CDR3 coding sequence is TGTGCCAGCAGTCCCGACAGGAATCAGCCCCAGCATTTT. The chain recombines TRBV27 with TRBJ1-5; a possible D gene is TRBD1 (6 bases). From germline, CDR1 is MNHEY and CDR2 SMNVEV (reference sequence). The CDR3 length is 13 residues. The V end was cut by 5 bases, the J end by 4 bases, with 9 bases between.